Shown below are 22 T cell receptor beta chains from a single sample sequenced in a study of T cell repertoires in cytomegalovirus infection. TCRdb reprocessed the reads via MiXCR and lists one record per CDR3 protein. The sample lists approximately 500,000 distinct CDR3 sequences; approximately 16% were seen once. The sequenced sample consisted of CD8+ T cells from PBMCs. The receptors were sampled from a human donor in good health (CMV status not recorded). Some clones in this sample may be carry-over from other donors' samples.

The chain recombines TRBV20-1 with TRBJ2-7; D is possibly TRBD1 (5 bases). The V end was cut by 0 bases, the J end by 0 bases, with 12 bases between. CDR1 and CDR2 (germline): DFQATT, SNEGSKA (reference sequence). The CDR3 has 15 residues. The CDR3 is CSAREGQGSSYEQYF. The DNA for the CDR3 is TGCAGTGCTAGAGAAGGGCAGGGAAGCTCCTACGAGCAGTACTTC.

The V and J genes are TRBV20-1 and TRBJ2-1; 7 bases are a match to TRBD2. Looked up from germline, CDR1 is DFQATT and CDR2 is SNEGSKA (reference sequence). The V gene end was trimmed by 3 bases and the J gene end by 7 bases; junction bases not matched to a gene: 0. CDR3 length equals 11 residues. The CDR3 DNA reads as TGCAGTGCTAGCGGGAGGAATGAGCAGTTCTTC. Residues: CSASGRNEQFF.

This clonotype was observed a handful of times. The V call is TRBV19, the J call TRBJ1-1, with D possibly matching TRBD1 (6 bases). Germline-derived CDR1 and CDR2 are LNHDA and SQIVND (reference sequence). CDR3 length: 13 residues. Trimming stripped 5 bases from V and 8 bases from J, with 15 bases between. The CDR3 coding sequence is TGTGCCAGTAGTTTCGCTAAGGGGGGAGAAGCTTTCTTT. Translation: CASSFAKGGEAFF.

The chain has TRBV29-1 and TRBJ2-1, with TRBD1 identical over 8 bases. Germline CDR1 reads SQVTM; CDR2 reads ANQGSEA. The CDR3 extends over 14 amino acids. V was clipped by 7 bases and J by 0 bases; unmatched bases: 5. CDR3 DNA: TGCAGCGCGACAGGGGTGAACTCCTACAATGAGCAGTTCTTC. It codes for CSATGVNSYNEQFF.

The genes are TRBV29-1 and TRBJ1-1; 8 bases are shared with TRBD1. V shed 7 bases and J 5 bases; nucleotides not matched to a gene: 6. From germline, CDR1 is SQVTM and CDR2 ANQGSEA. The CDR3 sequence is 12 residues long. The DNA of the CDR3 is TGCAGCGGCAAACGACAGGGGACTGAAGCTTTCTTT. It yields the protein CSGKRQGTEAFF.

This clonotype came up a few times. This sequence joins TRBV11-2 and TRBJ1-4; 8 bases agree with TRBD1. Trimming at V came to 4 bases and at J to 0 bases, leaving 13 bases not matched to a gene. Per germline, CDR1 SGHAT and CDR2 FQNNGV. The CDR3 length is 19 residues. The CDR3 DNA sequence: TGTGCCAGCAGCTCGATCGACAGGGGCGAAGGGGCAACTAATGAAAAACTGTTTTTT. Protein sequence: CASSSIDRGEGATNEKLFF. The complete variable domain, with remaining parts taken from reference TRBV11-2 and TRBJ1-4, reads EAGVAQSPRYKIIEKRQSVAFWCNPISGHATLYWYQQILGQGPKLLIQFQNNGVVDDSQLPKDRFSAERLKGVDSTLKIQPAKLEDSAVYLCASSSIDRGEGATNEKLFFGSGTQLSVL.

This clonotype was found many times. This sequence joins TRBV28 and TRBJ2-2; 8 bases fit TRBD1. J gave up 6 bases and V 8 bases, and 11 bases lay outside the gene matches. This CDR3 spans 15 amino acids. The germline CDR1 and CDR2 sequences are MDHEN and SYDVKM. The CDR3 region is CASYQGAVYPGELFF. In DNA form, the CDR3 reads TGTGCCAGCTATCAGGGGGCTGTTTACCCCGGGGAGCTGTTTTTT.

About this clonotype itself: This may stem from a read error, because a much larger clone lies one nucleotide away. The V and J genes are TRBV10-3 and TRBJ2-3; D is possibly TRBD1 (5 bases). Germline CDR1 reads ENHRY; CDR2 reads SYGVKD. The CDR3 runs 14 residues. CDR3 in amino acids: CVISGQPSTDTQYF. DNA of the CDR3: TGTGTCATCTCCGGACAACCCTCCACAGATACGCAGTATTTT.

The rearrangement uses TRBV23-1 and TRBJ2-4, with D perhaps given as TRBD1 or TRBD2 (5 bases each). TRBV23-1 is known as an ORF, though its function is uncertain. V lost 0 bases, J lost 15 bases, and 33 bases lay in between. The CDR3 covers 19 residues. CDR3 protein: CASSQSGRGLLLAKNITYF. DNA for the CDR3: TGCGCCAGCAGTCAATCTGGAAGGGGTCTACTTCTAGCCAAAAACATTACGTACTTC.

This clonotype was found once. A single base separates this from a much larger clone, so it may be a read error. V and J are TRBV6-4 and TRBJ2-3, with 8 positions matching TRBD2. The CDR3 covers 16 residues. CDR1 is MRHNA, CDR2 SNTAGT, per germline. CDR3 DNA sequence: TGTGCCAGCAGTGACTCGAGCCGGGGGGGCCCAGATGCGCAGTATTTT. Its translation is CASSDSSRGGPDAQYF.

This chain connects TRBV29-1 to TRBJ2-7; possible D gene TRBD1, 6 bases. The CDR3 consists of 14 residues. Trimming pared 6 bases from V and 0 bases from J, leaving 15 bases between. In germline, CDR1 is SQVTM, CDR2 ANQGSEA. CDR3 region: CSVVTGGSSYEQYF. The CDR3 nucleotides read TGCAGCGTGGTGACAGGCGGCAGCTCCTACGAGCAGTACTTC.

This clonotype appeared once. The chain uses TRBV10-3 and TRBJ1-4; D gene ambiguous. Trimming left V 11 bases short and J 5 bases short, with 12 bases between. The CDR3 runs to 12 residues. Germline values: CDR1 ENHRY, CDR2 SYGVKD. The CDR3 nucleotides are TGTGCCTCCAAAGGAAGGAATGAAAAACTGTTTTTT. Its protein is CASKGRNEKLFF.

Ten or more counts support this clonotype. V is TRBV6-6 and J is TRBJ2-1; D may match TRBD1 or TRBD2 (5 bases each). The CDR3 totals 12 residues. V was pared by 11 bases and J by 7 bases, with 15 bases between. Per the germline V gene, CDR1 is MNHNY and CDR2 is SVGAGI (reference sequence). The chain's CDR3 is CAVGPEGNEQFF. The CDR3 DNA reads TGTGCCGTAGGGCCCGAGGGGAATGAGCAGTTCTTC.

The chain has TRBV25-1 and TRBJ1-2, with D perhaps TRBD1 (5 bases). CDR3 size: 13 residues. The germline V and J ends were trimmed by 10 bases and 3 bases, with 15 bases remaining between them. Germline CDR1 and CDR2: MGHDK and SYGVNS. The CDR3 loop reads CATRDGRYYGYTF. The DNA of the CDR3 is TGTGCCACCCGGGACGGGCGTTACTATGGCTACACCTTC.

This clonotype was seen at least ten times. V and J are TRBV6-1 and TRBJ2-3, with 8 bases aligning to TRBD1. Trimming removed 3 bases from V and 3 bases from J; junction bases left unmatched: 5. The germline CDR1 and CDR2 sequences are MNHNS and SASEGT. This CDR3 is 15 amino acids long. CDR3 DNA: TGTGCCAGCAGTGATAAGGACAGGGTGACAGATACGCAGTATTTT. Its protein is CASSDKDRVTDTQYF.

This clonotype was detected a few times. This chain uses TRBV14 with TRBJ2-7; D call uncertain. From germline, CDR1 is SGHDN and CDR2 FVKESK. The V end lost 3 bases, the J end lost 4 bases, and 7 bases lay between the germline ends. The CDR3 is 12 amino acids. CDR3 sequence: CASSQSVYEQYF. The CDR3 DNA follows: TGTGCCAGCAGCCAGTCGGTATACGAGCAGTACTTC.

In the case of this clonotype: The conserved phenylalanine or tryptophan normally closing the CDR3 is absent here, so this likely arose from a read error. Because the CDR3's place on the DNA is in doubt, the DNA is left out and the CDR3 is given as listed by TCRdb. The J gene is TRBJ2-1, the V gene TRBV7-8; the D segment call TRBD2 is taken from the table without a DNA check. The CDR3 comprises 17 residues, both ends counted. The germline CDR1 and CDR2 sequences are SGHVS and FQNEAQ. CDR3 sequence reads: CASSLGPSGSVYNEQGY.

This clonotype has only a few counts. J is TRBJ1-1 and V is TRBV11-2, with a weak D call TRBD1 (5 bases). CDR1 is SGHAT and CDR2 is FQNNGV in the germline V gene. Trimming pared 5 bases from V and 7 bases from J, leaving 20 bases between. The CDR3 totals 15 residues. The CDR3 nucleotides read TGTGCCAGCAGCGTAGCAGGGCGGAATATTGATGAAGCTTTCTTT. It translates to CASSVAGRNIDEAFF.

This clonotype has at least ten counts. V gene TRBV12-5 combines with J gene TRBJ2-7; D not resolved. Trimming took 8 bases from V and 4 from J, leaving 18 bases between them. The germline V gene has CDR1 LGHNT and CDR2 FRNRAP. The CDR3 loop spans 14 amino acids. The CDR3 nucleotides are TGTGCTAGTTCCCTATCCTCCCCCGGGTACGAGCAGTACTTC. Residues: CASSLSSPGYEQYF.

In this sample, this clonotype turned up many times. The chain uses TRBV11-2 and TRBJ2-1; 8 nucleotides align to TRBD1. In germline, CDR1 is SGHAT, CDR2 FQNNGV. This CDR3 contains 18 residues. After removal of 5 bases from V and 2 bases from J, the junction contained 14 bases not matched to a gene. DNA for the CDR3: TGTGCCAGCAGCCCAGACAGGGGCAGTACCTACGCCTACAATGAGCAGTTCTTC. Translated, it gives CASSPDRGSTYAYNEQFF.

The V gene is TRBV29-1, the J gene TRBJ2-7; D ambiguous. The V end lost 1 base, the J end lost 3 bases, and 13 bases lay between the germline ends. Germline V gene data show CDR1 as SQVTM and CDR2 as ANQGSEA. The CDR3 has 14 amino acids. The CDR3 spells CSVEGSGEFYEQYF. The CDR3 DNA is TGCAGCGTTGAAGGGTCGGGCGAATTCTACGAGCAGTACTTC.

This clonotype was found many times. The chain combines TRBV9 with TRBJ2-3; 11 bases map to TRBD2. Trimming at V came to 3 bases and at J to 6 bases, leaving 9 bases not matched to a gene. Germline values: CDR1 SGDLS, CDR2 YYNGEE. This CDR3 contains 16 residues. CDR3 bases: TGTGCCAGCAGCGAGACTAGCGGGGTACTCGCGGATACGCAGTATTTT. Translated: CASSETSGVLADTQYF.